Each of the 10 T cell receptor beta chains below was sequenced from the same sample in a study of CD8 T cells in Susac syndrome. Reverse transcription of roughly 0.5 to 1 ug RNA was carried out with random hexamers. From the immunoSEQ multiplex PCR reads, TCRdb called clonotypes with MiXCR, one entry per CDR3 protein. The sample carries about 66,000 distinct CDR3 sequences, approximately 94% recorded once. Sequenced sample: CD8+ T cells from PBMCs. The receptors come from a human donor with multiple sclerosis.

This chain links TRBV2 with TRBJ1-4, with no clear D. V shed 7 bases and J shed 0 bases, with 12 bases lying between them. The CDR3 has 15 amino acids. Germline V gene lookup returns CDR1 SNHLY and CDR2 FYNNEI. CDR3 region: CASNTDPATNEKLFF. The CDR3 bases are TGTGCCAGCAATACAGACCCTGCAACTAATGAAAAACTGTTTTTT.

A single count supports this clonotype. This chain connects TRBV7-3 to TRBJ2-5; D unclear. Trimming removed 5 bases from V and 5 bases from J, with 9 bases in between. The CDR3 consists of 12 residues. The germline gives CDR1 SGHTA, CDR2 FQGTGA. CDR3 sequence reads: CASSRPGETQYF. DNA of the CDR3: TGTGCCAGCAGCCGGCCGGGTGAGACCCAGTACTTC.

The CDR3 here is CASSPYPQGAGYNEQFF. The DNA for the CDR3 is TGTGCCAGCAGTCCGTACCCGCAGGGGGCTGGTTACAATGAGCAGTTCTTC. This chain joins TRBV12-3 or TRBV12-4 and TRBJ2-1; TRBD1 matches at 8 bases. This CDR3 has 17 residues. V dropped 5 bases and J dropped 4; count of bases not matched to a gene: 13.

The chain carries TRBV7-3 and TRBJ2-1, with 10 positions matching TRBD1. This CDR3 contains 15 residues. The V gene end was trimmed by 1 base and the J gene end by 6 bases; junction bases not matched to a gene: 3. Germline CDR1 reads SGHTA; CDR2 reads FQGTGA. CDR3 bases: TGTGCCAGCAGCTTAATTAGGACAGGGGGCAATGAGCAGTTCTTC. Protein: CASSLIRTGGNEQFF.

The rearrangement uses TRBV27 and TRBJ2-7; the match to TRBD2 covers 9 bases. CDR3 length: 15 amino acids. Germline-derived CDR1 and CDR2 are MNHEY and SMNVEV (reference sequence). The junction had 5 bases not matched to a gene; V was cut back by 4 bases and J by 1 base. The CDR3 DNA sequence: TGTGCCAGCAGTTCGTCCCTAGCGGGGTCCTACGAGCAGTACTTC. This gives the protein CASSSSLAGSYEQYF.

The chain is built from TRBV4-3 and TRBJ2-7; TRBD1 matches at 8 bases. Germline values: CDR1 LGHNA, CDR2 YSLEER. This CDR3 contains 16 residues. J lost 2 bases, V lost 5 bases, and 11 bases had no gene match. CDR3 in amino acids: CASSDGRNRGAYEQYF. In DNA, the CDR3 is TGCGCCAGCAGCGACGGAAGAAACAGGGGGGCCTACGAGCAGTACTTC.

This chain's CDR3 is CASSDGGATDTQYF. The DNA of the CDR3 is TGTGCCAGCAGTGACGGGGGGGCCACAGATACGCAGTATTTT. The rearrangement links TRBV6-4 to TRBJ2-3, with D perhaps matching TRBD2 (7 bases). The V end lost 2 bases, the J end lost 2 bases, and 8 bases lay between the germline ends. CDR1 is MRHNA, CDR2 SNTAGT, per germline. The CDR3 runs to 14 residues.

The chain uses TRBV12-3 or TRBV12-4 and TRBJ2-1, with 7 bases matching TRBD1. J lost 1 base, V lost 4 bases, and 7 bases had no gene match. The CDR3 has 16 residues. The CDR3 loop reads CASSYRGPGSYNEQFF. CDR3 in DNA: TGTGCCAGCAGTTACAGGGGCCCGGGGTCCTACAATGAGCAGTTCTTC.

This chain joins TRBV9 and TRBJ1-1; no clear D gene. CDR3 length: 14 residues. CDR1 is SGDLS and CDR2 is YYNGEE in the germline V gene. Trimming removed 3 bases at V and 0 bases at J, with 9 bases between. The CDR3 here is CASSALEMNTEAFF. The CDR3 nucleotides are TGTGCCAGCAGCGCCCTCGAAATGAACACTGAAGCTTTCTTT.

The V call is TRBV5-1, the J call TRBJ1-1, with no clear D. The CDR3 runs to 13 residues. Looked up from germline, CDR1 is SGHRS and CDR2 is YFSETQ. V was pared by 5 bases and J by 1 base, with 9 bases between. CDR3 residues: CASREIQNTEAFF. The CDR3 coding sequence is TGCGCCAGCAGGGAGATTCAGAACACTGAAGCTTTCTTT.